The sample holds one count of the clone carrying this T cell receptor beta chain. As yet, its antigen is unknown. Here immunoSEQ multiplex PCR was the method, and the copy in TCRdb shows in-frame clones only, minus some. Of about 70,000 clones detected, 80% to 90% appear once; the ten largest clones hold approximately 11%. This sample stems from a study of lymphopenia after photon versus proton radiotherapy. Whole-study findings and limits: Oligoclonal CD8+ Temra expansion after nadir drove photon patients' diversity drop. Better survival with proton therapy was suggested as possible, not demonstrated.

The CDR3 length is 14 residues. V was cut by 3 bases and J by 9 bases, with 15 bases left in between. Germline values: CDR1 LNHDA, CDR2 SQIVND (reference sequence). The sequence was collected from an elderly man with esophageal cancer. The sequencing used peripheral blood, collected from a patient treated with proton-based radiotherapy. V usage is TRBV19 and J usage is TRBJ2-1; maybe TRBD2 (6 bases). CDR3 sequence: CASSIGGSVAEQFF. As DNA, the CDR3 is TGTGCCAGTAGTATCGGGGGTTCTGTGGCTGAGCAGTTCTTC.